The next 19 T cell receptor beta chains were all read from a single sample in a study of T cell clones after liver transplantation. Here immunoSEQ multiplex PCR was the method, and the copy in TCRdb shows in-frame clones only, minus some. The sample has over 50,000 clones; about four fifths are singletons. The material was CD4+ T cells from blood, obtained before liver transplant. The receptors originated from a human donor who received a liver transplant.

The chain joins TRBV7-9 to TRBJ2-7, with TRBD2 identical over 7 bases. The germline gives CDR1 SEHNR, CDR2 FQNEAQ (reference sequence). The CDR3 has 12 residues. The J segment lost 7 bases and the V segment lost 4 bases, leaving 4 bases of the junction unmatched. CDR3 region: CASSSPAGEQYF. CDR3 sequence (DNA): TGTGCCAGCAGCTCCCCAGCGGGAGAGCAGTACTTC. The whole variable domain, remainder taken from reference TRBV7-9 and TRBJ2-7, is DTGVSQNPRHKITKRGQNVTFRCDPISEHNRLYWYRQTLGQGPEFLTYFQNEAQLEKSRLLSDRFSAERPKGSFSTLEIQRTEQGDSAMYLCASSSPAGEQYFGPGTRLTVT.

The chain is built from TRBV19 and TRBJ2-6, with D tentatively TRBD1 (6 bases). The germline CDR1 and CDR2 sequences are LNHDA and SQIVND (reference sequence). The CDR3 consists of 14 residues. Between the trimmed V and J ends, which lost 9 bases and 3 bases, there was a span of 12 bases. In DNA, the CDR3 is TGTGCCAGCCAGGACAGAAGTGGGGCCAACGTCCTGACTTTC. Its protein product is CASQDRSGANVLTF. Complete variable domain (other parts from reference TRBV19 and TRBJ2-6): DGGITQSPKYLFRKEGQNVTLSCEQNLNHDAMYWYRQDPGQGLRLIYYSQIVNDFQKGDIAEGYSVSREKKESFPLTVTSAQKNPTAFYLCASQDRSGANVLTFGAGSRLTVL.

The J gene is TRBJ2-1, the V gene TRBV7-9; D gene ambiguous. Germline V lookup: CDR1 SEHNR, CDR2 FQNEAQ (reference sequence). The ends were cut back, 5 bases at V and 8 bases at J, with 13 bases in the middle. The CDR3 covers 13 residues. CDR3 loop: CASSQSRPDEQFF. The CDR3 region has the DNA TGTGCCAGCAGCCAGTCCAGGCCTGATGAGCAGTTCTTC. Supplemented by reference TRBV7-9 and TRBJ2-1, the full variable domain reads DTGVSQNPRHKITKRGQNVTFRCDPISEHNRLYWYRQTLGQGPEFLTYFQNEAQLEKSRLLSDRFSAERPKGSFSTLEIQRTEQGDSAMYLCASSQSRPDEQFFGPGTRLTVL.

The J gene is TRBJ2-5, the V gene TRBV2; D tentatively reads TRBD1 or TRBD2 (6 bases each). This CDR3 is built from 13 residues. Per the germline V gene, CDR1 is SNHLY and CDR2 is FYNNEI. Deletions cut 4 bases from V and 5 bases from J, with 11 bases between. This chain's CDR3 is CASSARGRETQYF. CDR3 DNA sequence: TGTGCCAGCAGTGCAAGGGGGAGGGAGACCCAGTACTTC.

This chain uses TRBV28 with TRBJ2-3, with 7 bases fitting TRBD1. Germline V gene lookup returns CDR1 MDHEN and CDR2 SYDVKM. V trimming: 2 bases; J trimming: 2 bases; junction bases outside the gene matches: 4. The CDR3 has 15 residues. The CDR3 here is CASSLIGTATDTQYF. CDR3 in DNA: TGTGCCAGCAGTTTAATCGGGACAGCCACAGATACGCAGTATTTT.

V usage is TRBV5-4 and J usage is TRBJ2-1; the match to TRBD2 covers 7 bases. Trimming cost V 3 bases and J 2 bases; bases outside gene matches: 2. CDR3 size: 14 residues. Germline CDR1 SGHNT, CDR2 YYREEE (reference sequence). The DNA for the CDR3 is TGTGCCAGCAGCTCCGGGACTACCTACAATGAGCAGTTCTTC. This sequence encodes CASSSGTTYNEQFF. The variable domain in full, completed from reference TRBV5-4 and TRBJ2-1, reads ETGVTQSPTHLIKTRGQQVTLRCSSQSGHNTVSWYQQALGQGPQFIFQYYREEENGRGNFPPRFSGLQFPNYSSELNVNALELDDSALYLCASSSGTTYNEQFFGPGTRLTVL.

V gene TRBV10-3 combines with J gene TRBJ2-1, with D possibly TRBD2 on 6 matching bases. CDR1 is ENHRY and CDR2 is SYGVKD in the germline V gene. V gave up 3 bases and J gave up 2 bases, with 14 bases separating them. The CDR3 has 16 amino acids. The CDR3 nucleotides read TGTGCCATCAGTGACTCCAGTAGCGGAACCTACAATGAGCAGTTCTTC. It translates to CAISDSSSGTYNEQFF.

This sequence joins TRBV11-2 and TRBJ1-3; the match to TRBD1 covers 7 bases. Germline V lookup: CDR1 SGHAT, CDR2 FQNNGV. Trimming at V came to 4 bases and at J to 2 bases, leaving 5 bases not matched to a gene. The CDR3 length is 15 residues. This CDR3 reads CASSSHRGTGNTIYF. CDR3 sequence (DNA): TGTGCCAGCAGCTCACACAGGGGTACTGGAAACACCATATATTTT.

The chain recombines TRBV6-5 with TRBJ2-5, with D tentatively TRBD1 or TRBD2 (5 bases each). CDR3 length equals 13 residues. Germline CDR1 is MNHEY and CDR2 is SVGAGI. V shed 4 bases and J shed 6 bases, with 12 bases lying between them. CDR3 DNA sequence: TGTGCCAGCAGTTTCGGGACCTTGAAGACCCAGTACTTC. It specifies CASSFGTLKTQYF.

The CDR3 loop is CASYDRALNEKLFF. CDR3 coding DNA: TGTGCCAGCTATGACAGGGCCCTTAATGAAAAACTGTTTTTT. V and J are TRBV2 and TRBJ1-4; TRBD1 aligns across 7 bases. Per the germline V gene, CDR1 is SNHLY and CDR2 is FYNNEI. Trimming at V came to 8 bases and at J to 4 bases, leaving 7 bases not matched to a gene. The CDR3 length is 14 residues.

The CDR3 DNA is TGCGCCAGCAGCTTACCGGGACTAGCGGGGGGAGGCGAGCAGTACTTC. Translation gives CASSLPGLAGGGEQYF. This chain links TRBV5-1 with TRBJ2-7; 15 nucleotides align to TRBD2. There are 16 residues in the CDR3. Germline CDR1 is SGHRS and CDR2 is YFSETQ. V was clipped by 2 bases and J by 6 bases; unmatched bases: 6.

This clone was recorded only once. The chain is built from TRBV18 and TRBJ2-3; possible D gene TRBD1, 6 bases. Germline values: CDR1 KGHSH, CDR2 LQKENI. The CDR3 consists of 15 residues. Trimming left V 3 bases short and J 4 bases short, with 14 bases between. CDR3 bases: TGTGCCAGCTCACCGGTGGGGGCGTCGCCAGATACGCAGTATTTT. Residues: CASSPVGASPDTQYF.

Note on this clone: An end of the junction differs from the germline gene, which may be a read error. V usage is TRBV27 and J usage is TRBJ1-2, with TRBD1 identical over 8 bases. The CDR3 is 15 amino acids. The germline V gene encodes CDR1 MNHEY and CDR2 SMNVEV (reference sequence). The CDR3 sequence: CASSLSGTGGYGYTF. Here the CDR3 DNA reads TGTGCCAGCAGCTTATCCGGGACAGGAGGTTATGGCTACACCTTC.

DNA of the CDR3: TGTGCCAGTTCTGCGGATGGGGGAGAGACCCAGTACTTC. Translating gives CASSADGGETQYF. The rearrangement uses TRBV2 and TRBJ2-5; TRBD1 or TRBD2 may be the D gene (5 bases each). Germline assignment: CDR1 SNHLY and CDR2 FYNNEI. V was clipped by 9 bases and J by 4 bases, with 15 bases between them. CDR3 length: 13 residues. The full variable domain, with the rest looked up from reference TRBV2 and TRBJ2-5, is EPEVTQTPSHQVTQMGQEVILRCVPISNHLYFYWYRQILGQKVEFLVSFYNNEISEKSEIFDDQFSVERPDGSNFTLKIRSTKLEDSAMYFCASSADGGETQYFGPGTRLLVL.

The CDR3: CASQRGDSRYNEQFF. CDR3 in DNA: TGTGCCAGCCAAAGGGGGGACAGCCGATACAATGAGCAGTTCTTC. The chain links TRBV11-2 to TRBJ2-1; a weak D match, TRBD1 (7 bases). Looked up from germline, CDR1 is SGHAT and CDR2 is FQNNGV. V lost 8 bases and J lost 4, with 18 bases in between. The CDR3 has 15 residues.

This chain joins TRBV2 and TRBJ2-5; D is perhaps TRBD1 (5 bases). Per germline, CDR1 SNHLY and CDR2 FYNNEI. The CDR3 is 13 residues long. Deletions cut 7 bases from V and 3 bases from J, with 12 bases between. Here the CDR3 DNA reads TGTGCCAGCAACCGACAGTTCGAAGAGACCCAGTACTTC. Protein sequence: CASNRQFEETQYF.

The genes are TRBV5-8 and TRBJ2-1; weak D call: TRBD2 (6 bases). Trimming removed 4 bases at V and 7 bases at J, with 18 bases between. Germline assignment: CDR1 SGHTS and CDR2 YDEGEE. The CDR3 spans 15 residues. For the CDR3, the DNA is TGTGCCAGCAGCAGAAGACTAGGCGGCTCGAATGAGCAGTTCTTC. Translating gives CASSRRLGGSNEQFF.

The J gene is TRBJ2-3, the V gene TRBV4-3, with D perhaps matching TRBD2 (5 bases). V gave up 0 bases and J gave up 5 bases, with 21 bases separating them. CDR1 LGHNA and CDR2 YSLEER come from the germline V gene. The CDR3 consists of 18 residues. CDR3: CASSQDKVLGRGGDTQYF. The CDR3 DNA reads TGCGCCAGCAGCCAAGATAAAGTACTCGGTCGGGGTGGAGATACGCAGTATTTT.

The V gene is TRBV7-3, the J gene TRBJ2-7, with TRBD1 identical over 10 bases. The ends lost 5 bases at V and 0 bases at J; junction bases unmatched: 4. The length of the CDR3 is 15 residues. CDR1 is SGHTA and CDR2 is FQGTGA in the germline V gene. The CDR3 nucleotides are TGTGCCAGCAGCACGACAGGGGGCAGCTCCTACGAGCAGTACTTC. Amino acid sequence: CASSTTGGSSYEQYF.